This T cell receptor (beta chain) emerged from a study of blood T cell repertoires in COVID-19. Trimming took 5 bases from V and 6 from J; bases not matched to a gene: 9. Per germline, CDR1 SEHNR and CDR2 FQNEAQ (reference sequence). CDR3 size: 15 residues. Sequenced by immunoSEQ multiplex PCR; TCRdb stores in-frame clones only, minus some. The profile shows more than 200,000 clones, around 84% of them singletons. The clonotype comes from a man aged 25 to 45 with acute COVID-19. This sequence joins TRBV7-9 and TRBJ2-4; 8 bases line up with TRBD2. Input material: PBMCs or T cells enriched from blood (not recorded which). The CDR3 loop reads CASSPPGGQGNIQYF. The CDR3 DNA reads as TGTGCCAGCAGCCCCCCGGGGGGGCAGGGAAACATTCAGTACTTC.